Listed below are T cell receptor beta chains from one sample, sequenced in a study of T-cell reconstitution after alpha-beta-depleted transplantation in children. TCRdb ran MiXCR on the PCR reads and lists one entry per CDR3 protein. Of hundreds of thousands of distinct CDR3 sequences in the sample, 6.5% to 9% are singletons; the top ten hold 6.3%. The sample in question was PBMCs, mostly from graft donor cells, obtained 180 days after TCRalphabeta/CD19-depleted stem cell transplant. Receptor source: a male patient between 5 and 17 years old who had a stem cell transplant for acute lymphoblastic leukemia, so the T cells may come from the graft donor. CDR3s include the opening cysteine and the closing phenylalanine or tryptophan. D genes are given only for firm matches. Only part of the rows carry a size: once, few, many, or a class if the clone is expanded.

v_call,j_call,clone_size,d_call,cdr3_aa,cdr3_nt
TRBV12-3/TRBV12-4,TRBJ1-2,many,.,CASSPRPIPNYGYTF,TGTGCCAGCAGTCCTCGGCCGATCCCGAACTATGGCTACACCTTC
TRBV19,TRBJ1-1,few,.,CASSGELNTEAFF,TGTGCCAGTAGTGGGGAACTGAACACTGAAGCTTTCTTT
TRBV6-1,TRBJ1-3,many,.,CASSEVGGSGNTIYF,TGTGCCAGCAGTGAAGTAGGAGGGTCGGGAAACACCATATATTTT
TRBV7-2,TRBJ1-5,few,.,CASSPSTGSNQPQHF,TGTGCCAGCAGCCCATCTACAGGGTCCAATCAGCCCCAGCATTTT
TRBV19,TRBJ1-1,.,.,CASSIAWGENTEAFF,TGTGCCAGTAGTATAGCCTGGGGGGAGAACACTGAAGCTTTCTTT
TRBV15,TRBJ2-3,many,.,CATSSLSRGETDTQYF,TGTGCCACCAGCAGTTTGAGTAGGGGCGAAACAGATACGCAGTATTTT
TRBV28,TRBJ2-3,.,TRBD2,CAMSPGLSGAGLITDTQYF,TGTGCCATGAGCCCCGGGCTCAGCGGGGCAGGATTAATCACAGATACGCAGTATTTT
TRBV9,TRBJ2-3,many,TRBD1,CASSPDRAHTDTQYF,TGTGCCAGCAGCCCCGACAGGGCCCACACAGATACGCAGTATTTT
TRBV4-1,TRBJ2-7,many,TRBD2,CASSQVGDYREQYF,TGCGCCAGCAGCCAGGTCGGGGACTATAGGGAGCAGTACTTC
TRBV10-3,TRBJ1-2,many,TRBD1,CAISDSLRQGSNYGYTF,TGTGCCATCAGTGACTCCCTCAGACAGGGGAGTAACTATGGCTACACCTTC
TRBV12-3/TRBV12-4,TRBJ2-1,many,TRBD2,CASSLLSGGISYNEQFF,TGTGCCAGCAGTTTACTTAGCGGGGGGATCTCCTACAATGAGCAGTTCTTC
TRBV11-1,TRBJ2-1,many,.,CASSLPSWQTYSYNEQFF,TGTGCCAGCAGCTTACCCTCCTGGCAAACTTATTCCTACAATGAGCAGTTCTTC
TRBV7-9,TRBJ1-1,many,.,CASSLGTANEAFF,TGTGCCAGCAGCTTAGGAACAGCAAATGAAGCTTTCTTT
TRBV20-1,TRBJ2-2,many,.,CSASRLGGYGELFF,TGCAGTGCTAGTCGACTAGGTGGTTACGGGGAGCTGTTTTTT
TRBV4-3,TRBJ1-6,many,.,CASSQEGDSPLHF,TGCGCCAGCAGCCAAGAGGGGGATTCACCCCTCCACTTT
TRBV7-8,TRBJ1-1,many,.,CASSKQGSTNTEAFF,TGTGCCAGCAGCAAACAGGGTAGTACGAACACTGAAGCTTTCTTT
TRBV29-1,TRBJ1-4,many,.,CSARRSSSTNEKLFF,TGCAGCGCCCGACGGTCTTCTTCAACTAATGAAAAACTGTTTTTT
TRBV20-1,TRBJ2-7,many,.,CSAKLGRTWGYEQYF,TGCAGTGCTAAGTTGGGGAGGACCTGGGGCTACGAGCAGTACTTC
TRBV4-2,TRBJ2-5,many,TRBD2,CASSQDPLGASGIRQETQYF,TGTGCCAGCAGCCAAGATCCCTTAGGGGCTAGCGGGATTCGGCAAGAGACCCAGTACTTC
TRBV20-1,TRBJ2-2,many,TRBD2,CSARKASGPGTGELFF,TGCAGTGCTAGAAAGGCTAGCGGGCCGGGCACCGGGGAGCTGTTTTTT
TRBV12-3/TRBV12-4,TRBJ1-5,many,TRBD1,CASSFRQGTGDQPQHF,TGTGCCAGCAGTTTCCGACAGGGTACAGGAGATCAGCCCCAGCATTTT
TRBV12-3/TRBV12-4,TRBJ2-7,many,.,CASSDPGNEQYF,TGTGCCAGCAGCGACCCAGGGAACGAGCAGTACTTC
TRBV9,TRBJ1-2,many,.,CASSPWTQPRDNYGYTF,TGTGCCAGCAGTCCATGGACTCAACCTCGGGACAACTATGGCTACACCTTC
TRBV27,TRBJ2-2,many,TRBD2,CASSLSTSGRAWAGELFF,TGTGCCAGCAGTTTATCGACTAGCGGGAGGGCCTGGGCCGGGGAGCTGTTTTTT
TRBV14,TRBJ2-1,many,TRBD2,CASSPYRTSVGENNEQFF,TGTGCCAGCAGTCCCTATCGGACTAGCGTCGGGGAAAACAATGAGCAGTTCTTC
TRBV5-1,TRBJ1-4,many,.,CASSLEGSAATNEKLFF,TGCGCCAGCAGCTTGGAGGGGTCGGCCGCAACTAATGAAAAACTGTTTTTT
TRBV5-1,TRBJ1-1,many,.,CASSLGALANTEAFF,TGCGCCAGCAGCTTGGGTGCACTCGCGAACACTGAAGCTTTCTTT
TRBV20-1,TRBJ1-1,.,.,CSARDRWRNTEAFF,TGCAGTGCTAGAGATCGCTGGAGGAACACTGAAGCTTTCTTT
TRBV5-4,TRBJ2-3,many,.,CASSSVTEGGDTQYF,TGTGCCAGCAGTTCCGTGACGGAAGGGGGAGATACGCAGTATTTT
TRBV28,TRBJ2-5,many,.,CASSSWGPPGPGKETQYF,TGTGCCAGCAGTTCGTGGGGGCCCCCGGGGCCAGGTAAAGAGACCCAGTACTTC
TRBV18,TRBJ1-5,many,.,CASSLTGDSNQPQHF,TGTGCCAGCTCACTAACTGGGGACAGCAATCAGCCCCAGCATTTT
TRBV28,TRBJ2-5,many,.,CASSFKETQYF,TGTGCCAGCAGTTTTAAAGAGACCCAGTACTTC
TRBV29-1,TRBJ1-2,many,TRBD1,CSGRTGAGYGYTF,TGCAGCGGAAGGACAGGGGCCGGTTATGGCTACACCTTC
TRBV12-3/TRBV12-4,TRBJ2-2,many,.,CASSLINTGELFF,TGTGCCAGCAGTTTAATAAACACCGGGGAGCTGTTTTTT
TRBV6-2/TRBV6-3,TRBJ2-6,many,.,CASSYVEDDRSRVSGANVLTF,TGTGCCAGCAGTTACGTAGAGGACGACAGGAGCCGAGTCTCTGGGGCCAACGTCCTGACTTTC
TRBV27,TRBJ1-5,few,.,CASSLYPNQPQHF,TGTGCCAGCAGTTTATATCCCAATCAGCCCCAGCATTTT
TRBV5-1,TRBJ2-5,many,.,CASSHTGTQETQYF,TGCGCCAGCAGCCACACCGGGACTCAAGAGACCCAGTACTTC
TRBV9,TRBJ2-7,many,TRBD2,CASSRTSGRPSSYEQYF,TGTGCCAGCAGCCGGACTAGCGGGAGGCCTTCCTCCTACGAGCAGTACTTC
TRBV20-1,TRBJ1-5,many,.,CSARLAGSNQPQHF,TGCAGTGCTAGACTAGCGGGTAGCAATCAGCCCCAGCATTTT